The rows below give T cell receptor beta chains drawn from one sample of a study of response to subunit inactivated influenza vaccine. Each CDR3 protein is one row after TCRdb ran MiXCR on the RT-PCR reads. This sample has around 750,000 distinct CDR3 sequences, with 21% found just once. This specimen was PBMCs from blood, taken around 5 days after vaccination. These receptors were obtained from a man aged 50 or older who received an inactivated influenza vaccine. Both conserved end residues are part of each CDR3. D genes are given only for firm matches. Clone size is shown for a subset of rows, as once, few, many or a class of expanded clone.

size: NA; V: TRBV5-4; J: TRBJ2-1; D: TRBD2; CDR3: CASSRPSGGAQFF; DNA: TGTGCCAGCAGCAGACCTAGCGGGGGGGCGCAGTTCTTC
size: few; V: TRBV12-3/TRBV12-4; J: TRBJ2-1; D: TRBD2; CDR3: CASSLVGLELYNEQFF; DNA: TGTGCCAGCAGTTTAGTGGGACTAGAGCTCTACAATGAGCAGTTCTTC
size: few; V: TRBV7-2; J: TRBJ2-5; D: NA; CDR3: CASEKGYQETQYF; DNA: TGTGCCAGTGAAAAGGGGTACCAAGAGACCCAGTACTTC
size: few; V: TRBV28; J: TRBJ2-1; D: NA; CDR3: CASRPSPDSGNEQFF; DNA: TGTGCCAGCAGACCCTCCCCAGACTCTGGCAATGAGCAGTTCTTC
size: NA; V: TRBV6-1; J: TRBJ2-7; D: NA; CDR3: CASSEAGTSSYEQYF; DNA: TGTGCCAGCAGTGAAGCAGGGACGTCCAGCTACGAGCAGTACTTC
size: many; V: TRBV29-1; J: TRBJ1-6; D: TRBD1; CDR3: CSVRDRAIGNSPLHF; DNA: TGCAGCGTTCGGGACAGGGCTATTGGGAATTCACCCCTCCACTTT
size: once; V: TRBV5-1; J: TRBJ2-7; D: TRBD2; CDR3: CASSLDSGSGGLEEQYF; DNA: TGCGCCAGCAGCTTGGATTCGGGTAGCGGGGGACTTGAGGAGCAGTACTTC
size: NA; V: TRBV2; J: TRBJ1-2; D: NA; CDR3: CASSALTGSYGYTF; DNA: TGTGCCAGCAGTGCCCTAACAGGGTCCTATGGCTACACCTTC
size: few; V: TRBV7-2; J: TRBJ2-3; D: TRBD2; CDR3: CASSLASGGVNTQYF; DNA: TGTGCCAGCAGCTTAGCTAGCGGGGGGGTAAATACGCAGTATTTT
size: NA; V: TRBV20-1; J: TRBJ2-2; D: NA; CDR3: CSARDDGRGWAGELFF; DNA: TGCAGTGCTAGAGATGATGGAAGGGGGTGGGCCGGGGAGCTGTTTTTT
size: many; V: TRBV5-5; J: TRBJ2-1; D: NA; CDR3: CASSLWEREQFF; DNA: TGTGCCAGCAGCTTGTGGGAGAGGGAGCAGTTCTTC
size: NA; V: TRBV12-3/TRBV12-4; J: TRBJ2-7; D: NA; CDR3: CASSLQKSYEQYF; DNA: TGTGCCAGCAGTTTACAGAAATCCTACGAGCAGTACTTC
size: NA; V: TRBV4-1; J: TRBJ2-7; D: NA; CDR3: CASSQVYGVGSYEQYF; DNA: TGCGCCAGCAGCCAAGTGTACGGCGTCGGCTCCTACGAGCAGTACTTC
size: few; V: TRBV20-1; J: TRBJ2-5; D: TRBD1; CDR3: CSASRDRVETQYF; DNA: TGCAGTGCTAGCCGGGACAGGGTAGAGACCCAGTACTTC
size: NA; V: TRBV6-2/TRBV6-3; J: TRBJ2-7; D: NA; CDR3: CASTEGTPFEQYF; DNA: TGTGCCAGCACCGAGGGCACTCCTTTCGAGCAGTACTTC
size: NA; V: TRBV6-1; J: TRBJ1-5; D: NA; CDR3: CASSALYVFNQPQHF; DNA: TGTGCCAGCAGTGCCCTGTATGTTTTCAATCAGCCCCAGCATTTT
size: NA; V: TRBV7-6; J: TRBJ2-7; D: TRBD1; CDR3: CASSPRQGYSSYEQYF; DNA: TGTGCCAGCAGCCCTAGACAGGGATACAGCTCCTACGAGCAGTACTTC
size: few; V: TRBV19; J: TRBJ2-4; D: NA; CDR3: CASSRGPPRNIQYF; DNA: TGTGCCAGTAGCCGGGGCCCCCCGCGGAACATTCAGTACTTC
size: few; V: TRBV29-1; J: TRBJ2-1; D: NA; CDR3: CSVEMGNSYNEQFF; DNA: TGCAGCGTTGAAATGGGGAACTCCTACAATGAGCAGTTCTTC
size: NA; V: TRBV2; J: TRBJ2-7; D: NA; CDR3: CASTIPVGSAYEQYF; DNA: TGTGCCAGCACTATACCTGTGGGGTCCGCCTACGAGCAGTACTTC
size: NA; V: TRBV12-3/TRBV12-4; J: TRBJ2-2; D: NA; CDR3: CASSSRTPGELFF; DNA: TGTGCCAGCAGTTCCCGGACGCCCGGGGAGCTGTTTTTT
size: NA; V: TRBV7-3; J: TRBJ2-1; D: NA; CDR3: CASSLKPPREYNEQFF; DNA: TGTGCCAGCAGCTTAAAGCCCCCGCGCGAATACAATGAGCAGTTCTTC
size: few; V: TRBV5-1; J: TRBJ2-7; D: NA; CDR3: CASSVQPGHYREQYF; DNA: TGCGCCAGCAGCGTACAACCGGGACATTACCGCGAGCAGTACTTC
size: NA; V: TRBV7-2; J: TRBJ2-3; D: NA; CDR3: CASSWSWGGTDTQYF; DNA: TGTGCCAGCAGCTGGAGTTGGGGAGGCACAGATACGCAGTATTTT
size: few; V: TRBV7-2; J: TRBJ1-6; D: TRBD1; CDR3: CASSKRGQGINSPLHF; DNA: TGTGCCAGCAGCAAAAGGGGACAGGGTATTAATTCACCCCTCCACTTT
size: many; V: TRBV7-9; J: TRBJ2-1; D: NA; CDR3: CASSSFSRPYNEQFF; DNA: TGTGCCAGCAGCTCCTTTTCAAGGCCCTACAATGAGCAGTTCTTC
size: few; V: TRBV20-1; J: TRBJ2-1; D: TRBD2; CDR3: CSAISGRRTSGFPSSSYNEQFF; DNA: TGCAGTGCTATATCGGGTAGACGGACTAGCGGTTTTCCTTCGAGCTCCTACAATGAGCAGTTCTTC